This T cell receptor beta chain was identified in a study of cytotoxic CD8 clonotypes in ibrutinib-treated CLL. Findings and limits, study-wide: Patients had baseline clonality above age-matched healthy donors, and this clonality moved with circulating CD8+ T-cell counts.

With respect to this clone: What it binds is not known.

Data came from immunoSEQ multiplex PCR; TCRdb stores just in-frame clones and leaves some out. The sample shows tens of thousands of clones, more than 70% of them seen only once. Germline CDR1 reads LGHNA; CDR2 reads YSLEER. The CDR3 contains 16 residues. The junction had 6 bases not matched to a gene; V was cut back by 5 bases and J by 4 bases. The rearrangement links TRBV4-3 to TRBJ2-2; TRBD2 agrees at 11 bases. The material sequenced was PBMCs, taken after 12 months of ibrutinib treatment. The TCR comes from a human donor with chronic lymphocytic leukemia. The CDR3 DNA reads as TGCGCCAGCAGCTACGGGCTAGCGGGAGGCACCGGGGAGCTGTTTTTT. Translation gives CASSYGLAGGTGELFF.